This TCR beta chain was identified in a study of T cells in localized non-small cell lung cancer. Study results and caveats: For the top 100 tumor clones, a median roughly 53 also appeared in adjacent lung. Measurement of T cell clonality placed uninvolved adjacent lung highest, above the level in tumor.

Concerning this clone: Its specificity is not known.

V shed 4 bases and J 8 bases; nucleotides not matched to a gene: 5. The V gene's germline CDR1 is SNHLY and CDR2 FYNNEI. The CDR3 runs 13 residues. The repertoire was sequenced with immunoSEQ multiplex PCR; TCRdb's copy has only in-frame clones and lacks some. Of approximately 72,000 clones in the sample, almost 85% were seen once. The sequence came from a female donor of 60 years or more with stage I lung adenocarcinoma. The chain carries TRBV2 and TRBJ1-2; 9 positions match TRBD1. Sequenced here: peripheral blood, sampled before any cancer treatment. CDR3 loop: CASSGTGVWGYTF. For the CDR3, the DNA is TGTGCCAGCAGTGGGACAGGGGTTTGGGGCTACACCTTC.